This T cell receptor beta chain emerged from a study of Ad26.COV2.S vaccination and SARS-CoV-2 variants. Study-level information: Dosing was one shot or two shots 56 days apart.

CDR3 length equals 16 residues. In germline, CDR1 is SGHTA, CDR2 FQGNSA. With 5 bases clipped from V and 2 bases from J, the junction kept 9 bases outside the gene matches. Data came from immunoSEQ multiplex PCR; TCRdb stores just in-frame clones and leaves some out. The data show hundreds of thousands of clones, roughly nine tenths seen once. Treatment specified: 19 received Ad26.COV2.S at low or high dose, single or two shots; several received placebo; per-sample allocation not given. The samples were gathered on day 63 after the first injection of vaccine or placebo. The sample was peripheral blood, taken in a trial of Ad26.COV2.S vaccine versus placebo. The chain joins TRBV7-2 to TRBJ1-5, with TRBD1 matching over 7 bases. This TCR derives from a person between 18 and 59 years old who received the Ad26.COV2.S COVID-19 vaccine or a placebo. DNA of the CDR3: TGTGCCAGCAGCCCAAGCGTTGACAGGGGCAATCAGCCCCAGCATTTT. It encodes CASSPSVDRGNQPQHF.